This T cell receptor beta chain was obtained from a study of shared clonotypes between healthy human individuals. In the study overall: Donors were a couple of women and a few men aged 18 to 49.

Concerning this clone itself: Its specificity is unknown.

Generated by immunoSEQ multiplex PCR, the TCRdb table keeps only in-frame clones and is missing some. The sample lists about 690,000 clones, roughly 91% occurring once. Study observations and caveats: In contrast to clonotypes shared by all four donors, non-shared clonotypes had lower generation probabilities.

The V end lost 1 base, the J end lost 0 bases, and 9 bases lay between the germline ends. Germline V CDR1 and CDR2: LGHNA, YNFKEQ. CDR3 size: 16 residues. This receptor was taken from a man aged 18 to 29 in good health. Some clones in this sample may be carry-over from other donors' samples. Specimen: memory CD8+ T cells from PBMCs. The sample's subset: CD45RO+ cells pooled with CCR7-negative TemRA cells. V usage is TRBV4-2 and J usage is TRBJ1-4; D call uncertain. The CDR3 is CASSQVVLPTNEKLFF. In DNA form, the CDR3 reads TGTGCCAGCAGCCAAGTTGTACTCCCAACTAATGAAAAACTGTTTTTT.